This T cell receptor (beta chain) emerged from a study of blood T cell repertoires in COVID-19. Across the study: Both acute and convalescent COVID-19 samples were obtained from the United States, Italy and Spain.

Sequencing was performed with immunoSEQ multiplex PCR; in TCRdb, only in-frame clones are kept and a portion is missing. The sample lists some 60,000 clones, around 82% seen once, with approximately 7% in the top ten. Looked up from germline, CDR1 is GTSNPN and CDR2 is SVGIG (reference sequence). This CDR3 is 13 amino acids long. This receptor was obtained from a man between 60 and 75 years old with acute or convalescent COVID-19. This sequence joins TRBV30 and TRBJ2-3; the D is unclear. Sequencing was carried out using peripheral blood. The CDR3 DNA reads as TGTGCTGTTGACACGTCAAACACAGATACGCAGTATTTT. This gives the protein CAVDTSNTDTQYF.